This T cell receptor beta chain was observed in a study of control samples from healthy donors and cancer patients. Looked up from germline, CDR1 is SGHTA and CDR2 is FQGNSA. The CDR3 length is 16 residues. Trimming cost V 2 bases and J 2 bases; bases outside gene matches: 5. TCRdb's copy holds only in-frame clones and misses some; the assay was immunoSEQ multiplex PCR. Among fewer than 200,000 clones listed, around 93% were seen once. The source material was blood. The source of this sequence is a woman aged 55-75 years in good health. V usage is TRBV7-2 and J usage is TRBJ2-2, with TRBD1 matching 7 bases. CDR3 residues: CASSLYKGANTGELFF. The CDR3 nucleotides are TGTGCCAGCAGCTTATATAAGGGGGCCAACACCGGGGAGCTGTTTTTT. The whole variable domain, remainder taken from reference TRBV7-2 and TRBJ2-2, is GAGVSQSPSNKVTEKGKDVELRCDPISGHTALYWYRQSLGQGLEFLIYFQGNSAPDKSGLPSDRFSAERTGGSVSTLTIQRTQQEDSAVYLCASSLYKGANTGELFFGEGSRLTVL.